These 9 T cell receptor beta chains were all obtained from the same sample, sequenced in a study of T cells in Graves' hyperthyroidism and ophthalmopathy. The source material, RNA transcripts, was used to amplify TCR beta CDR3 regions. Primed by the HTBI set, a first-round RT-PCR was run on the TCR CDR3. TCRdb re-called the multiplex PCR reads with MiXCR, one entry per CDR3 protein. The data contain 400,000 or so distinct CDR3 sequences, roughly an eighth of them singletons. The source material was blood. The receptor set was obtained from a man aged 50 to 59 with Graves' ophthalmopathy.

In this sample, this clonotype turned up many times. This chain connects TRBV3-1 to TRBJ2-5, with 11 bases that match TRBD2. V lost 5 bases and J lost 5; bases outside the gene matches: 10. In germline, CDR1 is LGHDT, CDR2 YNNKEL (reference sequence). This CDR3 is 16 amino acids long. The CDR3 DNA reads TGTGCCAGCAGCGAAACTAGCGGGAGTCCGATCGAGACCCAGTACTTC. This codes for CASSETSGSPIETQYF.

The V gene is TRBV30, the J gene TRBJ2-7; tentatively, D is TRBD1 (6 bases). V was cut by 3 bases and J by 2 bases, with 17 bases left in between. The CDR3 spans 15 residues. From germline, CDR1 is GTSNPN and CDR2 SVGIG (reference sequence). CDR3 region: CAWRPAGALAYEQYF. The DNA for the CDR3 is TGTGCCTGGAGACCGGCAGGGGCGCTAGCCTACGAGCAGTACTTC.

This clonotype was seen ten or more times. The chain combines TRBV7-8 with TRBJ2-5, with TRBD2 matching over 12 bases. The CDR3 loop spans 18 amino acids. The germline V gene encodes CDR1 SGHVS and CDR2 FQNEAQ. V lost 3 bases, J lost 5 bases, and 13 bases stayed unmatched. Here the CDR3 DNA reads TGTGCCAGCAGCTTGGCTCTACAGACTAGCGGGAGTGGGGAGACCCAGTACTTC. Translating it yields CASSLALQTSGSGETQYF.

In its sample, this clonotype was seen a few times. The chain has TRBV27 and TRBJ2-3, with D maybe TRBD1 (5 bases). Trimming cost V 6 bases and J 13 bases, with 20 bases left between them. The germline V gene has CDR1 MNHEY and CDR2 SMNVEV (reference sequence). This CDR3 region has 13 residues. CDR3 loop: CASSNSRVPVKYF. CDR3 coding DNA: TGTGCCAGCAGCAATAGCAGGGTACCAGTCAAGTATTTT.

Many counts were recorded for this clonotype. The J gene is TRBJ2-7, the V gene TRBV7-3; 10 nucleotides line up with TRBD2. The CDR3 contains 15 residues. The germline V gene encodes CDR1 SGHTA and CDR2 FQGTGA. V lost 5 bases to trimming and J lost 4 bases; unmatched junction nucleotides: 8. Here the CDR3 DNA reads TGTGCCAGCAGCGCCCTAGCGGGAGCTTGGTACGAGCAGTACTTC. This translates into CASSALAGAWYEQYF.

This clonotype was counted ten times or more. The chain joins TRBV3-1 to TRBJ1-2; D is ambiguous. V lost 4 bases to trimming and J lost 4 bases, with 13 bases between them. Germline CDR1 and CDR2: LGHDT and YNNKEL (reference sequence). CDR3 length equals 14 residues. DNA for the CDR3: TGTGCCAGCAGCCCAGGTGGGGTCGGCTATGGCTACACCTTC. It encodes CASSPGGVGYGYTF.

Only one count was recorded for this clonotype. The CDR3 DNA is TGTGCCTGCCTTCCAAGGGGAATAGATACGCAGTATTTT. This sequence encodes CACLPRGIDTQYF. The chain combines TRBV30 with TRBJ2-3, with D tentatively TRBD1 (5 bases). Germline CDR1 is GTSNPN and CDR2 is SVGIG (reference sequence). The ends were cut back, 6 bases at V and 5 bases at J, with 15 bases in the middle. CDR3 length equals 13 residues.

This clonotype was detected a few times. The germline gene is not matched at one end of the junction; a read error may be the cause. This chain links TRBV14 with TRBJ1-5; possibly TRBD1 for D (5 bases). The germline V gene has CDR1 SGHDN and CDR2 FVKESK. The CDR3 consists of 13 residues. The DNA of the CDR3 is TGTGCCGGCAGCCAAGTTGCCGGGACTCCCCAGCATTTT. Its translation is CAGSQVAGTPQHF.

This clonotype was detected many times. The CDR3 protein is CASSYTGEAFF. CDR3 nucleotides: TGTGCCAGCAGTTACACAGGGGAAGCTTTCTTT. The chain recombines TRBV12-3 or TRBV12-4 with TRBJ1-1; TRBD1 is a possible D gene (6 bases). The ends were cut back, 4 bases at V and 8 bases at J, with 8 bases in the middle. The CDR3 covers 11 residues.